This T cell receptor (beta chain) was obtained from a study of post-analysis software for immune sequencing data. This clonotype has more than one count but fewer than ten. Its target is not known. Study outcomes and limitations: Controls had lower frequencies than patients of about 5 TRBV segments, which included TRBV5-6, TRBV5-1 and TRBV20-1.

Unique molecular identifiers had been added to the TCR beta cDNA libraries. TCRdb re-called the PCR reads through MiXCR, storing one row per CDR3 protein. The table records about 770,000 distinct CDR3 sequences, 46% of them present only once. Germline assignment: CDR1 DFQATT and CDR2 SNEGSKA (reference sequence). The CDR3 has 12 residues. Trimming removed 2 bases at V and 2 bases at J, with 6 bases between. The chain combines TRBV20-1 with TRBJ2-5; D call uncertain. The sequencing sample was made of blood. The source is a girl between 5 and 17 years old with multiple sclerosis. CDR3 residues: CSARQAQETQYF. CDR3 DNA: TGCAGTGCTAGACAGGCTCAAGAGACCCAGTACTTC.